These 17 T cell receptor beta chains originate from one sample sequenced in a study of T-cell memory formation after mild COVID-19. Using its own MiXCR run on the 5' RACE reads, TCRdb lists one record per CDR3 protein. There are 550,000 to 700,000 distinct CDR3 sequences in the sample; 15% to 20% occur only once, and about 8.6% lies in the top ten. Material for sequencing was PBMCs or a T cell subset sorted from them (not recorded which). Every receptor here comes from an adult woman who had mild COVID-19 (a few samples of this study predate the infection). Cell type and time point are not known.

V gene TRBV7-9 combines with J gene TRBJ2-5; 12 nucleotides match TRBD2. Germline-derived CDR1 and CDR2 are SEHNR and FQNEAQ (reference sequence). Losses at the gene ends were 5 bases for V and 1 base for J; bases not matched to a gene: 8. This CDR3 has 17 residues. CDR3 protein: CASSQPTSGGIQETQYF. CDR3 DNA: TGTGCCAGCAGCCAACCCACTAGCGGGGGGATCCAAGAGACCCAGTACTTC. Based on the CDR3 plus reference TRBV7-9 and TRBJ2-5, the full variable domain is DTGVSQNPRHKITKRGQNVTFRCDPISEHNRLYWYRQTLGQGPEFLTYFQNEAQLEKSRLLSDRFSAERPKGSFSTLEIQRTEQGDSAMYLCASSQPTSGGIQETQYFGPGTRLLVL.

The chain recombines TRBV15 with TRBJ2-3; TRBD2 is a possible D gene (7 bases). Per germline, CDR1 LNHNV and CDR2 YYDKDF (reference sequence). The CDR3 has 17 residues. Trimming left V 0 bases short and J 5 bases short, with 18 bases between. CDR3 sequence reads: CATSRDPAGARVDTQYF. The CDR3 nucleotides are TGTGCCACCAGCAGAGATCCCGCGGGGGCCCGGGTAGATACGCAGTATTTT. Based on the CDR3 plus reference TRBV15 and TRBJ2-3, the full variable domain is DAMVIQNPRYQVTQFGKPVTLSCSQTLNHNVMYWYQQKSSQAPKLLFHYYDKDFNNEADTPDNFQSRRPNTSFCFLDIRSPGLGDTAMYLCATSRDPAGARVDTQYFGPGTRLTVL.

This clonotype was counted many times. The chain combines TRBV6-5 with TRBJ2-7; D gene ambiguous. This CDR3 has 13 amino acids. The V end lost 0 bases, the J end lost 4 bases, and 7 bases lay between the germline ends. CDR1 and CDR2 from the germline V gene are MNHEY and SVGAGI. CDR3 in amino acids: CASSYSRNYEQYF. In DNA, the CDR3 is TGTGCCAGCAGTTACTCCAGGAATTACGAGCAGTACTTC.

This clonotype was detected only once. This chain connects TRBV12-3 or TRBV12-4 to TRBJ2-5, with D hard to call. V lost 7 bases and J 5 bases, leaving 14 bases between the germline ends. The CDR3 length is 13 residues. This chain's CDR3 is CASTRPGRETQYF. The DNA of the CDR3 is TGTGCCAGCACCCGCCCTGGGCGGGAGACCCAGTACTTC.

This sequence joins TRBV20-1 and TRBJ2-1; D might be TRBD2 (6 bases). The CDR3 extends over 15 amino acids. CDR1 is DFQATT and CDR2 is SNEGSKA in the germline V gene (reference sequence). V was cut by 6 bases and J by 0 bases, with 15 bases left in between. In DNA form, the CDR3 reads TGCAGTGCCCCAGCCCTAGCGTACTCCTACAATGAGCAGTTCTTC. Residues: CSAPALAYSYNEQFF.

The rearrangement links TRBV7-9 to TRBJ2-3; 7 nucleotides agree with TRBD1. Germline loops: CDR1 SEHNR, CDR2 FQNEAQ (reference sequence). The CDR3 length is 17 residues. V was pared by 2 bases and J by 2 bases, with 10 bases of the junction left unmatched. The CDR3 sequence: CASSLTGTEKVTDTQYF. For the CDR3, the DNA is TGTGCCAGCAGCTTAACCGGGACAGAGAAAGTCACAGATACGCAGTATTTT.

This chain joins TRBV5-6 and TRBJ2-2; 11 bases are a match to TRBD1. The CDR3 is made up of 16 amino acids. J was trimmed by 5 bases and V by 4 bases; bases with no gene match: 7. In germline, CDR1 is SGHDT, CDR2 YYEEEE. Written as DNA, the CDR3 is TGTGCCAGCAGCACTTGGACAGGGGGCAGTACCGGGGAGCTGTTTTTT. This gives the protein CASSTWTGGSTGELFF.

This clonotype was counted between two and nine times. This chain connects TRBV6-6 to TRBJ2-4, with 8 bases matching TRBD1. The CDR3 spans 16 residues. V dropped 0 bases and J dropped 0; count of bases not matched to a gene: 1. Germline CDR1 is MNHNY and CDR2 is SVGAGI (reference sequence). CDR3 loop: CASSYSGQEAKNIQYF. The CDR3 DNA follows: TGTGCCAGCAGTTACTCGGGACAGGAAGCCAAAAACATTCAGTACTTC.

CDR3 loop: CATSRGMTSGADNEQFF. The CDR3 DNA reads TGTGCCACCAGCAGAGGGATGACTAGCGGGGCGGACAATGAGCAGTTCTTC. This chain links TRBV15 with TRBJ2-1, with 11 bases matching TRBD2. The ends lost 1 base at V and 5 bases at J; junction bases unmatched: 7. Germline V lookup: CDR1 LNHNV, CDR2 YYDKDF (reference sequence). This CDR3 has 17 amino acids.

The chain uses TRBV6-5 and TRBJ2-1, with D possibly being TRBD2 (6 bases). The CDR3 loop spans 16 amino acids. Looked up from germline, CDR1 is MNHEY and CDR2 is SVGAGI. Between the trimmed V and J ends, which lost 5 bases and 0 bases, there was a span of 14 bases. Here the CDR3 DNA reads TGTGCCAGCAGTGCCCGGGACTCCAGCTCCTACAATGAGCAGTTCTTC. This encodes CASSARDSSSYNEQFF.

The V call is TRBV5-6, the J call TRBJ2-5, with TRBD2 identical over 7 bases. The germline V gene has CDR1 SGHDT and CDR2 YYEEEE. V lost 4 bases to trimming and J lost 2 bases; unmatched junction nucleotides: 8. The CDR3 is made up of 15 amino acids. The CDR3 is CASSAPSGTQETQYF. CDR3 in DNA: TGTGCCAGCAGCGCACCTAGCGGAACACAAGAGACCCAGTACTTC.

This clonotype was counted a few times. CDR3 residues: CASSQAWGAHTEAFF. DNA for the CDR3: TGCGCCAGCAGCCAAGCTTGGGGCGCGCACACTGAAGCTTTCTTT. The V gene is TRBV4-1, the J gene TRBJ1-1; maybe TRBD1 (5 bases). Germline V gene sequence: CDR1 MGHRA, CDR2 YSYEKL. Trimming removed 1 base from V and 3 bases from J, with 12 bases in between. This CDR3 is built from 15 residues.

The table lists this clonotype with a few counts. The chain links TRBV29-1 to TRBJ1-2, with D unclear. Trimming took off 3 bases at V and 4 bases at J, with 9 bases between the two ends. Germline lookup yields CDR1 SQVTM and CDR2 ANQGSEA. CDR3 length equals 12 residues. The CDR3 DNA reads TGCAGCGTTGACAGGAGAGCCTATGGCTACACCTTC. It codes for CSVDRRAYGYTF.

This clonotype has only a few counts. This sequence joins TRBV5-1 and TRBJ2-7; D remains unclear. CDR1 and CDR2 from the germline V gene are SGHRS and YFSETQ. CDR3 length equals 11 residues. V was cut by 0 bases and J by 6 bases, with 4 bases left in between. The CDR3 DNA follows: TGCGCCAGCAGCTTGGAGTCCGAGCAGTACTTC. Translating gives CASSLESEQYF.

This chain uses TRBV19 with TRBJ2-1; 11 bases are shared with TRBD2. CDR1 and CDR2 from the germline V gene are LNHDA and SQIVND (reference sequence). The CDR3 loop spans 16 amino acids. Unmatched junction bases numbered 4, after V lost 1 base and J lost 5 bases. CDR3 protein: CASSIGRLAGHNEQFF. CDR3 DNA sequence: TGTGCCAGTAGTATAGGACGACTAGCGGGACACAATGAGCAGTTCTTC.

The chain combines TRBV11-2 with TRBJ2-3; 9 nucleotides agree with TRBD2. The CDR3 is 17 residues long. V lost 5 bases, J lost 10 bases, and 19 bases stayed unmatched. Germline CDR1 and CDR2: SGHAT and FQNNGV. This CDR3 reads CASSDRGWGGRALAQYF. The CDR3 bases are TGTGCCAGCAGCGATCGTGGTTGGGGCGGGAGGGCCCTTGCGCAGTATTTT.

The V and J genes are TRBV5-5 and TRBJ2-3; 7 bases fit TRBD1. The J segment lost 1 base and the V segment lost 2 bases, leaving 7 bases of the junction unmatched. CDR3 length: 16 amino acids. The germline V gene has CDR1 SGHKS and CDR2 YYEKEE (reference sequence). Here the CDR3 DNA reads TGTGCCAGCAGCTTCTGGGTCGGGACAGGCACAGATACGCAGTATTTT. Amino acids: CASSFWVGTGTDTQYF.